The 9 T cell receptor beta chains below come from one sample, sequenced in a study of T cells in Graves' hyperthyroidism and ophthalmopathy. TCR beta CDR3 regions were amplified from RNA transcripts. HTBI primers drove first-round RT-PCR of the TCR CDR3. One entry per CDR3 protein results from TCRdb running MiXCR on the multiplex PCR reads. The sample consists of 490,000 or so distinct CDR3 sequences, 22% of them appearing once. Sequenced sample: blood. Every receptor here comes from a woman aged 70-85 years with Graves' ophthalmopathy.

This clonotype was seen more than once but under ten times. This rearrangement joins TRBV9 to TRBJ2-2; D is undetermined. Per germline, CDR1 SGDLS and CDR2 YYNGEE. V was cut by 3 bases and J by 1 base, with 10 bases left in between. The length of the CDR3 is 15 residues. CDR3: CASSDQRKNTGELFF. The DNA for the CDR3 is TGTGCCAGCAGCGACCAGAGGAAGAACACCGGGGAGCTGTTTTTT.

There are many counts of this clonotype. V usage is TRBV12-3 or TRBV12-4 and J usage is TRBJ1-1; a weak D match, TRBD1 (5 bases). V lost 3 bases and J 4 bases, leaving 9 bases between the germline ends. CDR3 length: 13 amino acids. This chain's CDR3 is CASSFQGSTEAFF. The CDR3 DNA reads as TGTGCCAGCAGTTTTCAGGGATCCACTGAAGCTTTCTTT.

This clonotype was seen at least ten times. This chain links TRBV11-2 with TRBJ2-1, with D perhaps assigned TRBD1 or TRBD2 (5 bases each). The CDR3 runs to 12 residues. Deletions cut 6 bases from V and 7 bases from J, with 10 bases between. Per germline, CDR1 SGHAT and CDR2 FQNNGV. CDR3: CASRPGRNEQFF. The CDR3 nucleotides read TGTGCCAGCAGACCGGGACGTAATGAGCAGTTCTTC.

A few counts support this clonotype. V is TRBV2 and J is TRBJ1-1; D is possibly TRBD1 (5 bases). Germline V lookup: CDR1 SNHLY, CDR2 FYNNEI. Trimming cost V 9 bases and J 7 bases, with 9 bases left between them. The CDR3 runs 10 residues. The CDR3 reads CASRDGEAFF. The CDR3 DNA reads as TGTGCCAGTCGGGACGGTGAAGCTTTCTTT.

This clonotype occurred a few times. V usage is TRBV6-1 and J usage is TRBJ1-2; D gene unclear. CDR3 length: 15 residues. V was clipped by 6 bases and J by 2 bases, with 16 bases between them. CDR1 and CDR2 (germline): MNHNS, SASEGT. CDR3 nucleotides: TGTGCCAGCAGACCTGCTGGGCAGAGGAACTATGGCTACACCTTC. It codes for CASRPAGQRNYGYTF.

The V and J genes are TRBV20-1 and TRBJ1-1; 9 bases agree with TRBD1. With 4 bases clipped from V and 6 bases from J, the junction kept 9 bases outside the gene matches. Germline V lookup: CDR1 DFQATT, CDR2 SNEGSKA (reference sequence). CDR3 length: 14 residues. The DNA for the CDR3 is TGCAGTGCTAAAGGGGGACAGGGAGTCGCTGAAGCTTTCTTT. Residues: CSAKGGQGVAEAFF.

The chain carries TRBV6-1 and TRBJ2-2; 10 positions agree with TRBD1. Losses at the gene ends were 6 bases for V and 7 bases for J; bases not matched to a gene: 8. Germline CDR1 MNHNS, CDR2 SASEGT. The CDR3 extends over 15 amino acids. CDR3 sequence reads: CASRRRTGGSGELFF. The CDR3 nucleotides are TGTGCCAGCAGGAGAAGGACAGGGGGGAGCGGGGAGCTGTTTTTT.

The CDR3 loop is CASSLRGVRGVRGYTF. DNA for the CDR3: TGTGCCAGCAGCTTGAGGGGAGTCAGGGGCGTTCGGGGCTACACCTTC. This sequence joins TRBV11-2 and TRBJ1-2; weak D call: TRBD1 (6 bases). V was shortened by 3 bases and J by 8 bases, with 22 bases between the two germline ends. From germline, CDR1 is SGHAT and CDR2 FQNNGV. The CDR3 totals 16 residues.

This clonotype was counted many times. The CDR3 region has the DNA TGTGCCAGCAGCTTCTTCGCGGGGGCCTACGAGCAGTACTTC. This sequence encodes CASSFFAGAYEQYF. The chain links TRBV7-2 to TRBJ2-7; the match to TRBD2 covers 7 bases. This CDR3 spans 14 amino acids. V was pared by 3 bases and J by 2 bases, with 4 bases of the junction left unmatched. The germline CDR1 and CDR2 sequences are SGHTA and FQGNSA. Based on the CDR3 plus reference TRBV7-2 and TRBJ2-7, the full variable domain is GAGVSQSPSNKVTEKGKDVELRCDPISGHTALYWYRQSLGQGLEFLIYFQGNSAPDKSGLPSDRFSAERTGGSVSTLTIQRTQQEDSAVYLCASSFFAGAYEQYFGPGTRLTVT.